The 5 T cell receptor beta chains given below trace back to one sample, sequenced in a study of spatial heterogeneity in lung cancer. Study results and caveats: Counts that tracked tumor mutation counts were those of expanded intratumoral alpha and beta TCRs.

Time point specified: sample taken at primary tumor resection. TCRdb called the 5' RACE reads again in MiXCR, with one record for every CDR3 protein. The table has tens of thousands of distinct CDR3 sequences, about 4.5% seen once; the top ten hold around 10%. Their specific antigens are unknown. This sample comprised lung tumor tissue, obtained at surgery. All receptors derive from a male donor with early-stage non-small cell lung cancer.

The genes are TRBV6-2 or TRBV6-3 and TRBJ1-5; a weak D match, TRBD1 (6 bases). The CDR3 runs to 15 residues. Germline V gene sequence: CDR1 MNHEY, CDR2 SVGEGT. The ends were cut back, 4 bases at V and 6 bases at J, with 16 bases in the middle. The DNA of the CDR3 is TGTGCCAGCAGTTCAAGACAGGCGGGGGGTCAGCCCCAGCATTTT. Protein sequence: CASSSRQAGGQPQHF.

This clonotype was counted at least ten times. CDR3 nucleotide sequence: TGTGCCAGCAGTTTGACAGGGGTAAACGAGCAGTACTTC. Translated, it gives CASSLTGVNEQYF. The gene calls are TRBV28 and TRBJ2-7; 8 bases map to TRBD1. V lost 3 bases, J lost 5 bases, and 3 bases stayed unmatched. The CDR3 extends over 13 amino acids. Germline V gene lookup returns CDR1 MDHEN and CDR2 SYDVKM.

This clonotype has ten or more counts. V usage is TRBV7-2 and J usage is TRBJ2-2; D not resolved. Germline CDR1 reads SGHTA; CDR2 reads FQGNSA. The CDR3 is 14 amino acids. The V end lost 1 base, the J end lost 5 bases, and 8 bases lay between the germline ends. In DNA, the CDR3 is TGTGCCAGCAGCTTAGTGAGTTTGACCGGGGAGCTGTTTTTT. Translated, it gives CASSLVSLTGELFF.

This clonotype was recorded many times. This sequence joins TRBV10-3 and TRBJ2-7; the D gene is possibly TRBD2 (6 bases). Germline CDR1 and CDR2: ENHRY and SYGVKD. The CDR3 sequence is 12 residues long. Trimming cost V 5 bases and J 4 bases, with 9 bases left between them. CDR3 residues: CAISSGRYEQYF. DNA of the CDR3: TGTGCCATCAGTTCCGGGAGATACGAGCAGTACTTC.

This clonotype occurred a few times. DNA for the CDR3: TGTGCCAGCAGTCCGGGCGGGACTAGCGGCCCGGCAGGGAATGAGCAGTTCTTC. This sequence encodes CASSPGGTSGPAGNEQFF. V is TRBV6-2 or TRBV6-3 and J is TRBJ2-1; 11 nucleotides line up with TRBD2. The CDR3 loop spans 18 amino acids. After removal of 5 bases from V and 7 bases from J, the junction contained 16 bases not matched to a gene. Germline V gene sequence: CDR1 MNHEY, CDR2 SVGEGT.